These 26 T cell receptor beta chains share one sample of origin, sequenced in a study of a mutant IDH1 vaccine in newly diagnosed glioma. Data came from immunoSEQ multiplex PCR; TCRdb stores just in-frame clones and leaves some out. This table holds about 62,000 clones, approximately 89% found once. As for time point: week 11, during vaccination. Mutant IDH1 20-mer peptide, at 300 ug, made up each vaccine dose, with topical imiquimod. What these receptors recognize is not known. Sequences were derived from PBMCs, sampled from a glioma patient whose treatment included an IDH1 peptide vaccine. These receptors came from a man between 35 and 55 years old with glioma.

The chain recombines TRBV7-6 with TRBJ2-2, with D tentatively TRBD2 (5 bases). CDR3 length equals 16 residues. Between the trimmed V and J ends, which lost 6 bases and 3 bases, there was a span of 17 bases. Germline CDR1 and CDR2: SGHVS and FNYEAQ. CDR3 nucleotide sequence: TGTGCCAGCAGTTACACTAGGTCAGCGGACACCGGGGAGCTGTTTTTT. Encoded protein: CASSYTRSADTGELFF.

This rearrangement joins TRBV6-1 to TRBJ1-5; no clear D. The CDR3 has 13 residues. Germline V gene data show CDR1 as MNHNS and CDR2 as SASEGT. Trimming removed 4 bases from V and 2 bases from J, with 6 bases in between. CDR3 region: CASSVGGNQPQHF. The CDR3 DNA follows: TGTGCCAGCAGTGTCGGGGGCAATCAGCCCCAGCATTTT.

This chain uses TRBV7-2 with TRBJ2-7, with D unresolved. This CDR3 is built from 15 residues. Germline loops: CDR1 SGHTA, CDR2 FQGNSA. Trimming shortened V by 1 base and J by 6 bases, and 16 bases separated the two germline ends. CDR3 residues: CASSLGEQGSFEQYF. CDR3 bases: TGTGCCAGCAGCTTAGGAGAGCAAGGTTCTTTCGAGCAGTACTTC.

The chain is built from TRBV2 and TRBJ1-5; 9 bases are a match to TRBD1. J lost 7 bases, V lost 6 bases, and 7 bases had no gene match. CDR1 is SNHLY, CDR2 FYNNEI, per germline. The CDR3 is made up of 14 amino acids. The CDR3 DNA sequence: TGTGCCAGCAGCGAGGGACAGGGAGGACAGCCCCAGCATTTT. Translation gives CASSEGQGGQPQHF.

The V call is TRBV29-1, the J call TRBJ2-1; 9 nucleotides align to TRBD1. The CDR3 is 15 amino acids. The V gene end was trimmed by 0 bases and the J gene end by 4 bases; junction bases not matched to a gene: 4. Germline V lookup: CDR1 SQVTM, CDR2 ANQGSEA. Here the CDR3 DNA reads TGCAGCGTTGAAGATGGGACAGGGTGGTACAATGAGCAGTTCTTC. Residues: CSVEDGTGWYNEQFF.

The gene calls are TRBV4-3 and TRBJ2-7, with D hard to call. The germline CDR1 and CDR2 sequences are LGHNA and YSLEER. Trimming took 2 bases from V and 0 from J, leaving 5 bases between them. This CDR3 is 13 amino acids long. CDR3 sequence: CASSQTSSYEQYF. CDR3 bases: TGCGCCAGCAGCCAAACGAGCTCCTACGAGCAGTACTTC.

This clone was picked up one time. This sequence joins TRBV29-1 and TRBJ1-1, with 7 bases identical to TRBD1. With 7 bases clipped from V and 0 bases from J, the junction kept 5 bases outside the gene matches. Germline CDR1 is SQVTM and CDR2 is ANQGSEA. This CDR3 region has 13 residues. This CDR3 is CSARQGVNTEAFF. Here the CDR3 DNA reads TGCAGCGCCAGACAGGGTGTGAACACTGAAGCTTTCTTT.

The sample holds one count of this clone. The chain links TRBV5-6 to TRBJ1-2, with D uncertain. Germline assignment: CDR1 SGHDT and CDR2 YYEEEE. The CDR3 extends over 14 amino acids. The V end was cut by 0 bases, the J end by 4 bases, with 10 bases between. CDR3 protein: CASSLGGPIYGYTF. The CDR3, as DNA: TGTGCCAGCAGCTTGGGAGGCCCGATCTATGGCTACACCTTC.

The chain carries TRBV10-2 and TRBJ1-1; D unclear. CDR1 and CDR2 from the germline V gene are WSHSY and SAAADI. The germline V and J ends were trimmed by 2 bases and 3 bases, with 7 bases remaining between them. CDR3 size: 13 residues. CDR3 sequence (DNA): TGCGCCAGCAGTGAGCCCTGGGACACTGAAGCTTTCTTT. Encoded protein: CASSEPWDTEAFF.

The J gene is TRBJ2-5, the V gene TRBV9; TRBD2 matches 11 bases. This CDR3 is 17 amino acids long. J gave up 5 bases and V 0 bases, and 9 bases lay outside the gene matches. Germline-derived CDR1 and CDR2 are SGDLS and YYNGEE. The CDR3 region is CASSVASTGLAAETQYF. DNA for the CDR3: TGTGCCAGCAGCGTAGCTTCTACGGGACTAGCGGCCGAGACCCAGTACTTC.

The CDR3 nucleotides read TGTGCCAGCAGCTTGGATGGAGGGGGCGGGGGCACTAATGAAAAACTGTTTTTT. Amino acids: CASSLDGGGGGTNEKLFF. This chain joins TRBV5-4 and TRBJ1-4, with 7 bases lining up with TRBD1. The CDR3 runs to 18 residues. Germline V lookup: CDR1 SGHNT, CDR2 YYREEE (reference sequence). The J segment lost 2 bases and the V segment lost 0 bases, leaving 10 bases of the junction unmatched.

The chain links TRBV11-2 to TRBJ1-5; 11 bases fit TRBD1. This CDR3 spans 15 amino acids. Trimming removed 5 bases from V and 7 bases from J; junction bases left unmatched: 7. Germline assignment: CDR1 SGHAT and CDR2 FQNNGV. The CDR3 coding sequence is TGTGCCAGCAGCCTAGGGACAGGGGGACTCCAGCCCCAGCATTTT. Protein sequence: CASSLGTGGLQPQHF.

The J gene is TRBJ1-2, the V gene TRBV5-6; the D gene is possibly TRBD1 (5 bases). The length of the CDR3 is 14 residues. Deletions cut 4 bases from V and 8 bases from J, with 18 bases between. Germline loops: CDR1 SGHDT, CDR2 YYEEEE. The CDR3 loop is CASSPGMGSRGYTF. The CDR3 coding sequence is TGTGCCAGCAGCCCAGGGATGGGTTCCAGAGGCTACACCTTC.

This chain joins TRBV6-5 and TRBJ2-2; the D gene is possibly TRBD2 (5 bases). From germline, CDR1 is MNHEY and CDR2 SVGAGI. V dropped 6 bases and J dropped 5 bases, with 13 bases sitting between them. This CDR3 has 14 residues. The CDR3 sequence is CASRERVQTGELFF. The CDR3 coding sequence is TGTGCCAGCAGGGAGAGGGTTCAGACCGGGGAGCTGTTTTTT.

V and J are TRBV29-1 and TRBJ2-7; 8 nucleotides match TRBD1. This CDR3 comprises 12 residues. Germline V CDR1 and CDR2: SQVTM, ANQGSEA. V lost 3 bases and J lost 4; bases outside the gene matches: 2. The CDR3 DNA reads as TGCAGCGTTGAGGACAGGGCTTACGAGCAGTACTTC. It yields the protein CSVEDRAYEQYF.

The sample holds one count of this clone. The chain recombines TRBV7-9 with TRBJ2-2, with 7 bases identical to TRBD2. The germline V gene has CDR1 SEHNR and CDR2 FQNEAQ (reference sequence). This CDR3 comprises 16 residues. Germline trimming cut 0 bases from V and 2 bases from J; bases unmatched to any gene: 3. CDR3 region: CASSLAGTTNTGELFF. CDR3 in DNA: TGTGCCAGCAGCTTAGCCGGGACTACAAACACCGGGGAGCTGTTTTTT.

This rearrangement joins TRBV29-1 to TRBJ2-1; the D is unclear. This CDR3 spans 13 amino acids. The germline V and J ends were trimmed by 6 bases and 2 bases, with 11 bases remaining between them. Germline V gene data show CDR1 as SQVTM and CDR2 as ANQGSEA. The DNA of the CDR3 is TGCAGCGTAGCCCCTCGGCCCTACAATGAGCAGTTCTTC. Translation: CSVAPRPYNEQFF.

The CDR3 spells CASSSSTGPRLVFF. The CDR3 bases are TGTGCCAGCAGCTCCTCCACAGGGCCCAGGTTAGTTTTCTTT. The gene calls are TRBV7-2 and TRBJ1-1; D is possibly TRBD1 (6 bases). The CDR3 length is 14 residues. The germline V gene has CDR1 SGHTA and CDR2 FQGNSA. V was clipped by 4 bases and J by 13 bases, with 22 bases between them.

The gene calls are TRBV6-1 and TRBJ1-3; a possible D gene is TRBD1 (6 bases). V gave up 10 bases and J gave up 1 base, with 17 bases separating them. CDR3 length: 15 residues. Germline-derived CDR1 and CDR2 are MNHNS and SASEGT. As DNA, the CDR3 is TGTGCCACCCCCGGGCCAGGGGATTCTGGAAACACCATATATTTT. Translating it yields CATPGPGDSGNTIYF.

The gene calls are TRBV10-1 and TRBJ1-6, with D maybe TRBD1 (5 bases). Germline V lookup: CDR1 WNHNN, CDR2 SYGVQD (reference sequence). The germline V and J ends were trimmed by 2 bases and 12 bases, with 14 bases remaining between them. CDR3 length: 14 residues. This CDR3 is CASSETGVYQPLHF. In DNA, the CDR3 is TGCGCCAGCAGTGAGACAGGCGTTTATCAACCCCTCCACTTT.

The count of this clone is one. The chain carries TRBV19 and TRBJ1-5; no clear D. Per germline, CDR1 LNHDA and CDR2 SQIVND (reference sequence). This CDR3 region has 15 residues. The germline V and J ends were trimmed by 0 bases and 5 bases, with 11 bases remaining between them. The CDR3 sequence is CASSIDRADHQPQHF. DNA for the CDR3: TGTGCCAGTAGTATAGATAGGGCCGACCATCAGCCCCAGCATTTT. Using reference TRBV19 and TRBJ1-5 for the parts outside the CDR3, the full variable domain is DGGITQSPKYLFRKEGQNVTLSCEQNLNHDAMYWYRQDPGQGLRLIYYSQIVNDFQKGDIAEGYSVSREKKESFPLTVTSAQKNPTAFYLCASSIDRADHQPQHFGDGTRLSIL.

The gene calls are TRBV28 and TRBJ1-6, with a weak D call TRBD1 (5 bases). Trimming pared 6 bases from V and 2 bases from J, leaving 5 bases between. Germline V gives CDR1 MDHEN, CDR2 SYDVKM. The CDR3 covers 13 residues. The CDR3 DNA is TGTGCCAGCAGGGACACCTATAATTCACCCCTCCACTTT. Translated: CASRDTYNSPLHF.

The genes are TRBV19 and TRBJ1-2; D remains unclear. The CDR3 totals 14 residues. Germline CDR1 reads LNHDA; CDR2 reads SQIVND (reference sequence). Trimming shortened V by 10 bases and J by 4 bases, and 19 bases separated the two germline ends. The CDR3 loop is CATREQPGFYGYTF. DNA for the CDR3: TGTGCCACCCGGGAACAGCCCGGATTCTATGGCTACACCTTC.

The chain is built from TRBV9 and TRBJ1-1; D unclear. This CDR3 is built from 14 residues. The germline gives CDR1 SGDLS, CDR2 YYNGEE. V gave up 4 bases and J gave up 5 bases, with 15 bases separating them. The CDR3: CASSFGLDGTEAFF. Here the CDR3 DNA reads TGTGCCAGCAGCTTCGGACTGGATGGGACTGAAGCTTTCTTT.

CDR3 amino acids: CAWSVQGSRNEQFF. In DNA, the CDR3 is TGTGCCTGGAGTGTACAGGGGTCGAGAAATGAGCAGTTCTTC. The chain has TRBV30 and TRBJ2-1; TRBD1 matches 7 bases. Germline V CDR1 and CDR2: GTSNPN, SVGIG (reference sequence). The CDR3 is 14 amino acids. V dropped 0 bases and J dropped 7; count of bases not matched to a gene: 6. Full variable domain (missing parts from reference TRBV30 and TRBJ2-1): SQTIHQWPATLVQPVGSPLSLECTVEGTSNPNLYWYRQAAGRGLQLLFYSVGIGQISSEVPQNLSASRPQDRQFILSSKKLLLSDSGFYLCAWSVQGSRNEQFFGPGTRLTVL.

CDR3 residues: CASSPRTGVQPQHF. The CDR3 DNA reads as TGTGCCAGCAGTCCCCGGACAGGGGTTCAGCCCCAGCATTTT. The rearrangement joins TRBV28 to TRBJ1-5; 9 bases match TRBD1. Germline V gene lookup returns CDR1 MDHEN and CDR2 SYDVKM. CDR3 length: 14 amino acids. V lost 5 bases to trimming and J lost 6 bases; unmatched junction nucleotides: 5.